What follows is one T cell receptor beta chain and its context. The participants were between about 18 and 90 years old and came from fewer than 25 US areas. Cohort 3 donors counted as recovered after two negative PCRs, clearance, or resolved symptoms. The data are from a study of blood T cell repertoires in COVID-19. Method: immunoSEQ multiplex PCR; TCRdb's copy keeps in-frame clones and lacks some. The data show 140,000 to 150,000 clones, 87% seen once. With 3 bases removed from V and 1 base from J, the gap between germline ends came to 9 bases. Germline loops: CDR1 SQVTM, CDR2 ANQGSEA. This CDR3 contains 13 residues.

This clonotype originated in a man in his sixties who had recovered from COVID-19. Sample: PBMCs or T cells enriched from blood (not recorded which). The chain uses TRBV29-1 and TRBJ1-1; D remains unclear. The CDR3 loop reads CSVEQVQNTEAFF. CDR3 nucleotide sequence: TGCAGCGTTGAGCAGGTCCAGAACACTGAAGCTTTCTTT. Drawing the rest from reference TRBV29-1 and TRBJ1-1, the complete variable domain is SAVISQKPSRDICQRGTSLTIQCQVDSQVTMMFWYRQQPGQSLTLIATANQGSEATYESGFVIDKFPISRPNLTFSTLTVSNMSPEDSSIYLCSVEQVQNTEAFFGQGTRLTVV.